The clone carrying this T cell receptor beta chain has ten or more counts. Its matching antigen is unknown. This sample was taken from a study of identical twins. The CDR3 length is 14 residues. Germline CDR1 SGHDN, CDR2 FVKESK. V was clipped by 1 base and J by 9 bases, with 10 bases between them. Study results and limitations: Out-of-frame beta chain sequences displayed weaker excess sharing between twins.

TCRdb recomputed calls from the 5' RACE reads with MiXCR, one row per CDR3 protein. The sample contains fewer than 350,000 distinct CDR3 sequences, less than 9% of which appear only once. The sample also formed part of further work on yellow fever vaccine responses in identical twins. That investigation notes: Reported findings indicate that twins' vaccine T cell responses seemed partially convergent, partially personalized.

The J gene is TRBJ2-6, the V gene TRBV14, with no clear D. This TCR was recovered from a woman between 18 and 29 years old in good health. Material for sequencing was memory (CD45RO+) T cells sorted from blood. CDR3 nucleotides: TGTGCCAGCAGCCAAGTAGGGTGGAGCAACGTCCTGACTTTC. As protein: CASSQVGWSNVLTF.